Included here is one T cell receptor beta chain sequence, with context. Germline V gene sequence: CDR1 SGHRS, CDR2 YFSETQ. There are 14 residues in the CDR3. Losses at the gene ends were 0 bases for V and 7 bases for J; bases not matched to a gene: 6. This record belongs to a study of blood T cell repertoires in COVID-19. The overall study: COVID-19 samples, acute and convalescent, were from the United States, Italy and Spain. Sources were T cells, B-cell-depleted T cells, or PBMCs; the material itself was cDNA or gDNA.

Original processing notes: How many nucleated cells were present was estimated from reference gene primer amplification. Generated by immunoSEQ multiplex PCR, the TCRdb table keeps only in-frame clones and is missing some. V, J and clone size derive from that table, while D and trimming were established from the DNA sequence. The profile shows about 75,000 clones, more than 75% of them singletons. Sample: peripheral blood. This TCR was sampled from a human donor in a cohort sampled during active COVID-19. The chain has TRBV5-1 and TRBJ2-7; TRBD1 aligns across 8 bases. The CDR3, as DNA: TGCGCCAGCAGCTTGGTGCAGGGGGCCAGGGAGCAGTACTTC. Translated: CASSLVQGAREQYF.